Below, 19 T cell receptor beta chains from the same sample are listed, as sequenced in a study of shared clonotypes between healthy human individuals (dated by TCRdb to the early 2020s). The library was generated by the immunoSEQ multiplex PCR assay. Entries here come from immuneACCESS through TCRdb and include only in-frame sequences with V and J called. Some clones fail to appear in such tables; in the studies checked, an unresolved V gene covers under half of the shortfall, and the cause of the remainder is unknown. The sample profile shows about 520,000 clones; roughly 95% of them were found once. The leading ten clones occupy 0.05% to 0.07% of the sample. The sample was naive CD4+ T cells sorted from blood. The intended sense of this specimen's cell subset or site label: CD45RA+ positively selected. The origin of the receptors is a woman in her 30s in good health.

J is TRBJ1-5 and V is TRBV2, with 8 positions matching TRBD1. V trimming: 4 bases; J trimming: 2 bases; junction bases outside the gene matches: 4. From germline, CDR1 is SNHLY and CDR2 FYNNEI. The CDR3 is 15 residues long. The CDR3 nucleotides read TGTGCCAGCAGTGCCCAGGGGGCGCGCAATCAGCCCCAGCATTTT. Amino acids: CASSAQGARNQPQHF.

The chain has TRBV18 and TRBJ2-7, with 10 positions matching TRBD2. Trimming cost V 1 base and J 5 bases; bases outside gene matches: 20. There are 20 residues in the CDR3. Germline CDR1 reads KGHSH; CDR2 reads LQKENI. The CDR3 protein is CASSPLPGAGGPRMRDEQYF. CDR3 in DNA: TGTGCCAGCTCACCACTGCCGGGAGCGGGAGGGCCCCGGATGCGTGACGAGCAGTACTTC.

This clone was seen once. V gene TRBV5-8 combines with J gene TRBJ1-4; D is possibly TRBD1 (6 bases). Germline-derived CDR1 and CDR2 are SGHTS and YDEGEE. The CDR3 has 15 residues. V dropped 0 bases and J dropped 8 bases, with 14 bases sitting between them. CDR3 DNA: TGTGCCAGCAGCTTGGGGGCAGGGGAAGGGGAAAAACTGTTTTTT. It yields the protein CASSLGAGEGEKLFF.

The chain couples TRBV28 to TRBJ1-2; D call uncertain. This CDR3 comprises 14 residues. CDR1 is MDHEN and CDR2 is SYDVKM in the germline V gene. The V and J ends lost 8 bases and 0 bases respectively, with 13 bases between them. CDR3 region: CASAPLLANYGYTF. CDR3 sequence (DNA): TGTGCCAGCGCACCACTCTTAGCTAACTATGGCTACACCTTC.

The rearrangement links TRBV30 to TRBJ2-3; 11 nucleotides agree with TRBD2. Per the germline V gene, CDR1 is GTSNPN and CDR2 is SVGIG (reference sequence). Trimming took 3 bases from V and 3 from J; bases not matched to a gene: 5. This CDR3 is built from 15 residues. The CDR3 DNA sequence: TGTGCCTGGAGAAAGGGACTAGCGGAAACAGATACGCAGTATTTT. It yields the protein CAWRKGLAETDTQYF.

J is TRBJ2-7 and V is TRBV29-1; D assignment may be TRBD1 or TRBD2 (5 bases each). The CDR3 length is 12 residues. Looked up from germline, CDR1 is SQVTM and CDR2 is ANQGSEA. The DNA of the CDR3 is TGCACCGTACCAGAGGGGTCCTACGAGCAGTACTTC. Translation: CTVPEGSYEQYF.

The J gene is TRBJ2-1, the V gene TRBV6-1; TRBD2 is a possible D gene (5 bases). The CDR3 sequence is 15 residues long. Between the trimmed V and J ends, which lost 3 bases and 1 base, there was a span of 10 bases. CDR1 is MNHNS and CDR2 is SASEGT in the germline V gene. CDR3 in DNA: TGTGCCAGCAGTGAGAAGGGAGCGTCCTACAATGAGCAGTTCTTC. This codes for CASSEKGASYNEQFF.

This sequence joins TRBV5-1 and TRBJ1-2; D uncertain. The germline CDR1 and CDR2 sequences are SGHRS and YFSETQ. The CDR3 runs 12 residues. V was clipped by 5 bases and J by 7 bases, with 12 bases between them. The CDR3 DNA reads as TGCGCCAGCAGGGATACGGTTGGTGGCTACACCTTC. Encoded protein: CASRDTVGGYTF.

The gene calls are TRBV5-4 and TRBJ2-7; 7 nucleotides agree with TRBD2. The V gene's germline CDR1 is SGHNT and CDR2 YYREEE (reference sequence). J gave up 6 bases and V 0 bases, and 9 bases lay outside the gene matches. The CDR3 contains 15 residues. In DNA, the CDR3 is TGTGCCAGCAGCTTGGGGCTAGCGGAGGGCTTCGAGCAGTACTTC. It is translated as CASSLGLAEGFEQYF. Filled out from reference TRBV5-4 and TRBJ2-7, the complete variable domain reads ETGVTQSPTHLIKTRGQQVTLRCSSQSGHNTVSWYQQALGQGPQFIFQYYREEENGRGNFPPRFSGLQFPNYSSELNVNALELDDSALYLCASSLGLAEGFEQYFGPGTRLTVT.

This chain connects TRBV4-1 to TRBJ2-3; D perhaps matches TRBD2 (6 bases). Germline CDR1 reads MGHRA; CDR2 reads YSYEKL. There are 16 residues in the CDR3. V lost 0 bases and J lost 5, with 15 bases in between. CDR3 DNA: TGCGCCAGCAGCCAAGACCCCGGGACTCTGAGAGATACGCAGTATTTT. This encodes CASSQDPGTLRDTQYF.

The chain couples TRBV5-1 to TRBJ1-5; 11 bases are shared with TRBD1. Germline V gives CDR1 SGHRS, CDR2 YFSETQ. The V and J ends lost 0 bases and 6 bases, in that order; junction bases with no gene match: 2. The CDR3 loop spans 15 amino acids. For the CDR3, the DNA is TGCGCCAGCAGCTTGGGGACAGGGGGCCGTCAGCCCCAGCATTTT. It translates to CASSLGTGGRQPQHF. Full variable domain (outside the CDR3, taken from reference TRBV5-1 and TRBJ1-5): KAGVTQTPRYLIKTRGQQVTLSCSPISGHRSVSWYQQTPGQGLQFLFEYFSETQRNKGNFPGRFSGRQFSNSRSEMNVSTLELGDSALYLCASSLGTGGRQPQHFGDGTRLSIL.

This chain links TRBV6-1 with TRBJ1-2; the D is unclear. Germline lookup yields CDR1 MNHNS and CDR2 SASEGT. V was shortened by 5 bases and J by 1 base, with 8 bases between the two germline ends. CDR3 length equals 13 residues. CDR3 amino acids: CASSLTDNYGYTF. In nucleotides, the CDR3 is TGTGCCAGCAGTCTAACAGATAACTATGGCTACACCTTC.

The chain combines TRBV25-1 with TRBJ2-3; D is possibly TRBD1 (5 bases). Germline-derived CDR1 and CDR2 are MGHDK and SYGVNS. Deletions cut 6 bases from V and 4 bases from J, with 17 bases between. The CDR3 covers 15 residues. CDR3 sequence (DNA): TGTGCCAGCAGCCGTGACAGCAATCCGGCAGATACGCAGTATTTT. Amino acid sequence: CASSRDSNPADTQYF.

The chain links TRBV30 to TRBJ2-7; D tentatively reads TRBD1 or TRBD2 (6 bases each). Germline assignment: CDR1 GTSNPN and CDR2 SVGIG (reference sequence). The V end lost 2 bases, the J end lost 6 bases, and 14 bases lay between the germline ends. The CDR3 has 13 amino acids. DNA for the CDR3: TGTGCCTGGAGTCGGGACATGGGACTCGAGCAGTACTTC. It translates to CAWSRDMGLEQYF.

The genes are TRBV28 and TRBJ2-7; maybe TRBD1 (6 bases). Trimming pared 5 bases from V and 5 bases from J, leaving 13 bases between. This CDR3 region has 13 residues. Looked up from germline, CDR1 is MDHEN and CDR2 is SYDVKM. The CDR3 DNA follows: TGTGCCAGCAGTCGAACAGGGACCGACGAGCAGTACTTC. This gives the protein CASSRTGTDEQYF.

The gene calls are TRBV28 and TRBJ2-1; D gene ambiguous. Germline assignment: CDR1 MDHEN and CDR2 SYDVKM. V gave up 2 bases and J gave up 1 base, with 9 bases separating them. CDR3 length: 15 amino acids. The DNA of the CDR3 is TGTGCCAGCAGTTTAGAGGAAGGGTCCTACAATGAGCAGTTCTTC. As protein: CASSLEEGSYNEQFF.

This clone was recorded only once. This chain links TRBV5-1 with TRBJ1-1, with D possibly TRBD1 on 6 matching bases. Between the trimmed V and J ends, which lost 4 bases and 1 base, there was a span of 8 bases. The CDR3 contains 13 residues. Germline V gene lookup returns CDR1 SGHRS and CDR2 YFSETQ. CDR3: CASSEDRNTEAFF. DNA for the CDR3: TGCGCCAGCAGCGAGGACAGGAACACTGAAGCTTTCTTT.

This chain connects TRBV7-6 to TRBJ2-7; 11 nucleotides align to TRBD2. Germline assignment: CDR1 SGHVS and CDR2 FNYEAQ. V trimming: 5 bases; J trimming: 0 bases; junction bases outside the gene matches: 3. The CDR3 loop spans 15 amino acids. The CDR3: CASSLTSGSSYEQYF. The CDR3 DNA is TGTGCCAGCAGCCTAACTAGCGGGAGCTCCTACGAGCAGTACTTC.

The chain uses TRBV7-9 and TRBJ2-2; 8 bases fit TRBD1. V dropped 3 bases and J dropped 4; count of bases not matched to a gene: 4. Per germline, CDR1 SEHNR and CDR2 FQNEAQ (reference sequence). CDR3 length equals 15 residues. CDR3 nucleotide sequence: TGTGCCAGCAGCTTTTCCACAGGGGGCACCGGGGAGCTGTTTTTT. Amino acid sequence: CASSFSTGGTGELFF.